These 25 T cell receptor beta chains originate from one sample sequenced in a study of shared clonotypes between healthy human individuals. Clones were read by immunoSEQ multiplex PCR, and TCRdb kept only the in-frame ones, dropping some. Of about 2,500,000 clones in the sample, around nine tenths are singletons; the top ten hold around 0.15%. The material sequenced was naive CD4+ T cells sorted from blood. Specified subset: CD45RA+ positively selected. Receptor source: a man between 18 and 35 years old in good health.

The chain is built from TRBV2 and TRBJ2-7, with 7 positions matching TRBD1. With 5 bases clipped from V and 9 bases from J, the junction kept 7 bases outside the gene matches. CDR1 is SNHLY, CDR2 FYNNEI, per germline. This CDR3 comprises 12 residues. CDR3 DNA sequence: TGTGCCAGCAGTTCTGACAGGGTCGTGCAGTACTTC. Protein product: CASSSDRVVQYF.

The sample holds one count of this clone. V usage is TRBV6-6 and J usage is TRBJ2-7, with 11 bases matching TRBD1. CDR1 is MNHNY and CDR2 is SVGAGI in the germline V gene (reference sequence). The CDR3 length is 16 residues. Unmatched junction bases numbered 6, after V lost 0 bases and J lost 5 bases. In nucleotides, the CDR3 is TGTGCCAGCAGTTACTCGATGGGACAGGGGGGAAACGAGCAGTACTTC. Translating it yields CASSYSMGQGGNEQYF.

Only one count was recorded for this clone. The chain couples TRBV5-8 to TRBJ2-1; maybe TRBD1 (5 bases). The CDR3 sequence is 15 residues long. V was pared by 2 bases and J by 2 bases, with 11 bases between. CDR1 is SGHTS, CDR2 YDEGEE, per germline. The CDR3 region has the DNA TGTGCCAGCAGCTTTAGGGGAATCACCTACAATGAGCAGTTCTTC. This encodes CASSFRGITYNEQFF.

This clone was observed once. The gene calls are TRBV9 and TRBJ2-1; D is possibly TRBD2 (6 bases). This CDR3 comprises 17 residues. Trimming shortened V by 1 base and J by 0 bases, and 14 bases separated the two germline ends. Looked up from germline, CDR1 is SGDLS and CDR2 is YYNGEE. The CDR3: CASSVNPSASSYNEQFF. The CDR3 DNA reads TGTGCCAGCAGCGTAAATCCTAGCGCAAGCTCCTACAATGAGCAGTTCTTC.

The chain is built from TRBV5-4 and TRBJ2-1, with TRBD2 as a possible D gene (5 bases). V gave up 0 bases and J gave up 0 bases, with 10 bases separating them. The CDR3 is 16 amino acids. The germline V gene has CDR1 SGHNT and CDR2 YYREEE (reference sequence). The CDR3 coding sequence is TGTGCCAGCAGCTTGGGTCCTAGCTTCTCCTACAATGAGCAGTTCTTC. Its protein is CASSLGPSFSYNEQFF.

This chain joins TRBV10-3 and TRBJ2-3; D unresolved. V was trimmed by 2 bases and J by 0 bases, leaving 6 bases between them. Germline-derived CDR1 and CDR2 are ENHRY and SYGVKD. The CDR3 length is 14 residues. This chain's CDR3 is CAISEEPSTDTQYF. Here the CDR3 DNA reads TGTGCCATCAGTGAGGAGCCTAGCACAGATACGCAGTATTTT.

The chain employs TRBV11-2 and TRBJ1-1; D possibly corresponds to TRBD1 (5 bases). The V gene lost 1 base and the J gene lost 8 bases, with 17 bases spanning the gap. CDR1 and CDR2 from the germline V gene are SGHAT and FQNNGV. The CDR3 sequence is 15 residues long. The CDR3: CASSLVGDRDGEAFF. The DNA for the CDR3 is TGTGCCAGCAGCTTAGTAGGGGACCGGGACGGAGAAGCTTTCTTT.

The chain is built from TRBV6-5 and TRBJ1-1; tentatively, D is TRBD1 (5 bases). Germline lookup yields CDR1 MNHEY and CDR2 SVGAGI. V was pared by 6 bases and J by 4 bases, with 12 bases between. This CDR3 region has 13 residues. CDR3 protein: CASRGRWGTEAFF. The CDR3 DNA is TGTGCCAGCAGGGGGCGGTGGGGCACTGAAGCTTTCTTT.

The rearrangement joins TRBV6-5 to TRBJ2-7, with D hard to call. The CDR3 consists of 8 residues. Germline V gene sequence: CDR1 MNHEY, CDR2 SVGAGI. Between the trimmed V and J ends, which lost 8 bases and 12 bases, there was a span of 8 bases. Here the CDR3 DNA reads TGTGCCAGCGTCCCGAGGTACTTC. Translated: CASVPRYF.

V and J are TRBV10-3 and TRBJ2-7; no definite D call. V was clipped by 4 bases and J by 0 bases, with 7 bases between them. Germline V CDR1 and CDR2: ENHRY, SYGVKD. The CDR3 runs 13 residues. In DNA, the CDR3 is TGTGCCATCAGTGGTAGAGGCTCCTACGAGCAGTACTTC. This encodes CAISGRGSYEQYF.

Regarding this clone: The sample has other DNA sequences that encode this CDR3 too. V and J are TRBV18 and TRBJ2-7, with unresolved D. Germline CDR1 reads KGHSH; CDR2 reads LQKENI. This CDR3 region has 14 residues. The germline V and J ends were trimmed by 3 bases and 0 bases, with 9 bases remaining between them. The CDR3 here is CASSPGATSYEQYF. DNA of the CDR3: TGTGCCAGCTCACCGGGCGCCACCTCCTACGAGCAGTACTTC.

The DNA for the CDR3 is TGTGCCAGCAGCTTGTTCGGGGTGGTAGATGGCTACACCTTC. Translating gives CASSLFGVVDGYTF. The chain joins TRBV5-6 to TRBJ1-2, with D unresolved. There are 14 residues in the CDR3. Germline CDR1 is SGHDT and CDR2 is YYEEEE. V lost 1 base and J lost 6, with 13 bases in between.

The V and J genes are TRBV6-1 and TRBJ2-5, with D possibly TRBD1 on 6 matching bases. V lost 4 bases and J 5 bases, leaving 17 bases between the germline ends. The CDR3 has 15 residues. Germline CDR1 reads MNHNS; CDR2 reads SASEGT. The DNA for the CDR3 is TGTGCCAGCAGTGGTAGCAGGGGAGTTTTGGAGACCCAGTACTTC. It yields the protein CASSGSRGVLETQYF.

This clone showed up just once. The chain joins TRBV5-3 to TRBJ1-2; TRBD1 matches at 7 bases. TRBV5-3 is assigned to the ORF class and has an uncertain function. The ends lost 5 bases at V and 8 bases at J; junction bases unmatched: 6. The CDR3 length is 12 residues. The CDR3 region has the DNA TGTGCCAGAAGTTCAAGGGACAGCGGCTACACCTTC. Translation gives CARSSRDSGYTF.

As for this clone: Other DNA sequences in this specimen translate into the identical CDR3. This chain joins TRBV15 and TRBJ2-7; D is ambiguous. From germline, CDR1 is LNHNV and CDR2 YYDKDF (reference sequence). Trimming shortened V by 0 bases and J by 2 bases, and 8 bases separated the two germline ends. This CDR3 contains 14 residues. In DNA form, the CDR3 reads TGTGCCACCAGCAGAGATCTCGGTCCCTACGAGCAGTACTTC. It codes for CATSRDLGPYEQYF.

This chain connects TRBV5-4 to TRBJ1-1; D is unclear. Germline V CDR1 and CDR2: SGHNT, YYREEE (reference sequence). The CDR3 has 13 amino acids. V lost 3 bases and J lost 5, with 11 bases in between. The CDR3 coding sequence is TGTGCCAGCAGCTCTGGCCTCGGGACTGAAGCTTTCTTT. Its protein is CASSSGLGTEAFF.

The chain joins TRBV2 to TRBJ2-7; D gene ambiguous. CDR1 and CDR2 from the germline V gene are SNHLY and FYNNEI. Trimming removed 5 bases at V and 0 bases at J, with 8 bases between. This CDR3 contains 13 residues. CDR3 residues: CASSRLSSYEQYF. CDR3 DNA: TGTGCCAGCAGTAGACTGAGCTCCTACGAGCAGTACTTC.

This clone has a handful of counts. The chain joins TRBV19 to TRBJ1-1; D unresolved. Trimming cost V 6 bases and J 7 bases, with 9 bases left between them. Germline CDR1 LNHDA, CDR2 SQIVND (reference sequence). The CDR3 covers 11 residues. The CDR3 nucleotides are TGTGCCAGTAGATCTGGGGTTGAAGCTTTCTTT. Amino acids: CASRSGVEAFF.

This chain connects TRBV12-5 to TRBJ1-1, with D maybe TRBD1 (6 bases). The CDR3 has 15 amino acids. The V gene's germline CDR1 is LGHNT and CDR2 FRNRAP. With 2 bases removed from V and 4 bases from J, the gap between germline ends came to 14 bases. CDR3: CASGLSTWGATEAFF. Here the CDR3 DNA reads TGTGCTAGTGGTTTGAGTACCTGGGGGGCCACTGAAGCTTTCTTT.

The chain employs TRBV5-6 and TRBJ2-2; D is ambiguous. The V gene's germline CDR1 is SGHDT and CDR2 YYEEEE. Trimming took off 0 bases at V and 6 bases at J, with 12 bases between the two ends. The CDR3 is made up of 15 amino acids. The CDR3 spells CASSLGFTVSGELFF. The CDR3 region has the DNA TGTGCCAGCAGCTTGGGGTTTACAGTATCCGGGGAGCTGTTTTTT.

The V gene is TRBV9, the J gene TRBJ2-4; TRBD1 aligns across 7 bases. CDR1 is SGDLS and CDR2 is YYNGEE in the germline V gene. J lost 9 bases, V lost 0 bases, and 15 bases had no gene match. This CDR3 region has 17 residues. The CDR3 DNA sequence: TGTGCCAGCAGCGTAGACCCGACAGGGACCGGGATAAGCATTCAGTACTTC. This translates into CASSVDPTGTGISIQYF.

This chain uses TRBV14 with TRBJ2-1; 7 nucleotides line up with TRBD1. The CDR3 contains 16 residues. Germline V gene data show CDR1 as SGHDN and CDR2 as FVKESK. Losses at the gene ends were 2 bases for V and 9 bases for J; bases not matched to a gene: 13. In DNA, the CDR3 is TGTGCCAGCAGCCAAATTGAGTCAGGGACAGCCCTTGAGCAGTTCTTC. This codes for CASSQIESGTALEQFF.

The chain combines TRBV6-5 with TRBJ1-6; TRBD1 matches 8 bases. The germline V gene has CDR1 MNHEY and CDR2 SVGAGI. V lost 6 bases, J lost 9 bases, and 4 bases stayed unmatched. This CDR3 is built from 13 residues. The CDR3 here is CASSEDRVSPLHF. Here the CDR3 DNA reads TGTGCCAGCAGCGAGGACAGGGTTTCACCCCTCCACTTT.

The chain couples TRBV2 to TRBJ2-3; 8 positions match TRBD2. The CDR3 consists of 17 residues. With V trimmed by 5 bases and J by 3 bases, 13 bases remained unmatched. Germline-derived CDR1 and CDR2 are SNHLY and FYNNEI. The CDR3 protein is CASSSPGSGKVTDTQYF. The CDR3 DNA sequence: TGTGCCAGCAGTTCCCCGGGTAGCGGGAAAGTAACAGATACGCAGTATTTT.

This rearrangement joins TRBV9 to TRBJ1-4; D not certain. Trimming shortened V by 0 bases and J by 7 bases, and 4 bases separated the two germline ends. The CDR3 has 12 amino acids. Germline loops: CDR1 SGDLS, CDR2 YYNGEE. The CDR3 loop is CASSVEGEKLFF. CDR3 coding DNA: TGTGCCAGCAGCGTAGAAGGTGAAAAACTGTTTTTT. Looking up the rest from reference TRBV9 and TRBJ1-4 gives the full variable domain: DSGVTQTPKHLITATGQRVTLRCSPRSGDLSVYWYQQSLDQGLQFLIQYYNGEERAKGNILERFSAQQFPDLHSELNLSSLELGDSALYFCASSVEGEKLFFGSGTQLSVL.